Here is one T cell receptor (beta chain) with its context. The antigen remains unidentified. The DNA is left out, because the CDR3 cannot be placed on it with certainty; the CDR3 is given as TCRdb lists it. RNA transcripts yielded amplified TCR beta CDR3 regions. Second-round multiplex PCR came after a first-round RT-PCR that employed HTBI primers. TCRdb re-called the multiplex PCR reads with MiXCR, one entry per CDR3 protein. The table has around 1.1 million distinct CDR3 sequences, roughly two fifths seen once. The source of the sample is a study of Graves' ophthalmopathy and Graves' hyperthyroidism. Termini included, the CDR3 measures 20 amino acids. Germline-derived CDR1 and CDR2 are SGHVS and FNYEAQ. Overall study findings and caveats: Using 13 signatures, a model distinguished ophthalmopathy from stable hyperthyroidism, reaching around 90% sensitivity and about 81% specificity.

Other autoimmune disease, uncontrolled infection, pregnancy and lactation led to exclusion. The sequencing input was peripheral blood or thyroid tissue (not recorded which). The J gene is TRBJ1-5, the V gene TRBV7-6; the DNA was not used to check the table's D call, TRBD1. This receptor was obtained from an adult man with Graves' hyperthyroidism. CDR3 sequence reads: CASSIYLCSAQGRDNQPQHF.